The 15 T cell receptor beta chains listed next were all sequenced from one sample in a study of beta chain features in type 1 diabetes. Study results and limitations: All four CD4+ subsets of Type 1 diabetes patients contained TCRB CDR3s that were moderately but significantly shorter.

Reverse transcription of all isolated RNA meant that expressed TCRB transcripts were sequenced. Repertoires were generated with immunoSEQ multiplex PCR, while TCRdb's copy carries only in-frame clones and drops some. The sample includes around 340,000 clones, over 7% seen only once; the top ten take less than 1.2%. Antigens of these TCRs are unknown. Material: central memory CD4+ T cells from blood. The receptors come from a man aged 25-45 years with type 1 diabetes.

This clone has a count of ten or more. The rearrangement uses TRBV6-9 and TRBJ2-7; 10 bases line up with TRBD1. This CDR3 has 16 amino acids. V trimming: 8 bases; J trimming: 3 bases; junction bases outside the gene matches: 13. Germline V gene data show CDR1 as MNHGY and CDR2 as SVAAGI. DNA for the CDR3: TGTGCCAGCGAAGGACCCTCGGGACAGGGGAGCTACGAGCAGTACTTC. Protein sequence: CASEGPSGQGSYEQYF.

This clone was counted between two and nine times. The chain couples TRBV7-2 to TRBJ1-2; D perhaps matches TRBD1 (6 bases). The CDR3 totals 14 residues. Germline assignment: CDR1 SGHTA and CDR2 FQGNSA. Trimming left V 1 base short and J 0 bases short, with 6 bases between. Here the CDR3 DNA reads TGTGCCAGCAGCTTAGGGACAGCTAACTATGGCTACACCTTC. Protein sequence: CASSLGTANYGYTF.

This clone was recorded a few times. The CDR3 protein is CASSSEPMNTEAFF. The CDR3 region has the DNA TGTGCCAGCAGCTCAGAGCCCATGAACACTGAAGCTTTCTTT. J is TRBJ1-1 and V is TRBV11-2, with D hard to call. This CDR3 spans 14 amino acids. The germline V and J ends were trimmed by 4 bases and 0 bases, with 9 bases remaining between them. CDR1 and CDR2 from the germline V gene are SGHAT and FQNNGV.

The rearrangement uses TRBV5-4 and TRBJ1-5, with 7 positions matching TRBD1. In germline, CDR1 is SGHNT, CDR2 YYREEE (reference sequence). The V segment lost 0 bases and the J segment 5 bases; nucleotides outside the gene matches: 8. This CDR3 comprises 16 residues. This CDR3 is CASSLGGGRGDQPQHF. In DNA form, the CDR3 reads TGTGCCAGCAGCTTGGGAGGGGGCAGAGGTGATCAGCCCCAGCATTTT.

This sequence joins TRBV15 and TRBJ1-5; 7 bases line up with TRBD1. V was clipped by 3 bases and J by 2 bases; unmatched bases: 7. The CDR3 is 16 residues long. Germline V CDR1 and CDR2: LNHNV, YYDKDF (reference sequence). The CDR3 is CATSSRHRGRNQPQHF. The CDR3 bases are TGTGCCACCAGCAGTCGACACAGGGGACGCAATCAGCCCCAGCATTTT.

This clone has only a few counts. V is TRBV18 and J is TRBJ1-2; 7 bases line up with TRBD1. Looked up from germline, CDR1 is KGHSH and CDR2 is LQKENI. Trimming removed 3 bases from V and 0 bases from J; junction bases left unmatched: 1. The CDR3 spans 14 residues. The CDR3 DNA is TGTGCCAGCTCACCCGGACAGGCTAACTATGGCTACACCTTC. This translates into CASSPGQANYGYTF.

This clone was picked up a small number of times. The sample has other DNA sequences that encode this CDR3 too. The chain joins TRBV10-3 to TRBJ1-2; weak D call: TRBD1 (6 bases). The CDR3 extends over 14 amino acids. Germline V gives CDR1 ENHRY, CDR2 SYGVKD. Trimming took 0 bases from V and 3 from J, leaving 8 bases between them. CDR3: CAISESAGDYGYTF. The CDR3 DNA reads as TGTGCCATCAGTGAGTCAGCAGGGGACTATGGCTACACCTTC.

J is TRBJ2-7 and V is TRBV4-3, with D tentatively TRBD2 (6 bases). Germline V gives CDR1 LGHNA, CDR2 YSLEER. The CDR3 spans 17 residues. The ends were cut back, 1 base at V and 0 bases at J, with 16 bases in the middle. In nucleotides, the CDR3 is TGCGCCAGCAGCCAAGGATTGGCGGGGCCGAGCTCCTACGAGCAGTACTTC. Residues: CASSQGLAGPSSYEQYF.

The chain combines TRBV27 with TRBJ2-6; 8 bases fit TRBD1. V was pared by 3 bases and J by 0 bases, with 4 bases of the junction left unmatched. This CDR3 is 17 amino acids long. Germline V gene sequence: CDR1 MNHEY, CDR2 SMNVEV (reference sequence). CDR3 DNA sequence: TGTGCCAGCAGTTTTGGGCAGGGGGCCTCTGGGGCCAACGTCCTGACTTTC. Translated: CASSFGQGASGANVLTF.

The chain carries TRBV19 and TRBJ2-1, with D perhaps matching TRBD1 or TRBD2 (6 bases each). Germline loops: CDR1 LNHDA, CDR2 SQIVND (reference sequence). Deletions cut 7 bases from V and 10 bases from J, with 20 bases between. The CDR3 sequence is 14 residues long. CDR3 sequence reads: CASNERTGAEEQFF. CDR3 DNA: TGTGCCAGTAACGAGAGAACGGGGGCCGAGGAGCAGTTCTTC.

With respect to this clone: A read error may account for a junction end that differs from germline. The chain has TRBV29-1 and TRBJ2-5; TRBD2 matches at 7 bases. The germline V gene has CDR1 SQVTM and CDR2 ANQGSEA. This CDR3 contains 13 residues. This CDR3 is CSVLGRDQETRYF. DNA for the CDR3: TGCAGCGTTTTAGGGAGGGACCAAGAGACCCGGTACTTC.

The V call is TRBV18, the J call TRBJ2-5; 11 bases match TRBD1. In germline, CDR1 is KGHSH, CDR2 LQKENI. J lost 5 bases, V lost 1 base, and 6 bases had no gene match. The CDR3 consists of 16 residues. CDR3 protein: CASSPLRTGGGETQYF. The CDR3 DNA reads TGTGCCAGCTCACCACTGCGGACAGGGGGCGGTGAGACCCAGTACTTC.

The V and J genes are TRBV5-1 and TRBJ2-2; D call uncertain. Trimming pared 2 bases from V and 4 bases from J, leaving 3 bases between. The CDR3 has 12 residues. Germline V lookup: CDR1 SGHRS, CDR2 YFSETQ. The CDR3, as DNA: TGCGCCAGCAGCTTTTTCACCGGGGAGCTGTTTTTT. Residues: CASSFFTGELFF.

This clone occurred a few times. This rearrangement joins TRBV7-9 to TRBJ2-1; TRBD1 matches at 10 bases. Trimming took 5 bases from V and 10 from J; bases not matched to a gene: 8. The germline V gene encodes CDR1 SEHNR and CDR2 FQNEAQ (reference sequence). The length of the CDR3 is 14 residues. The CDR3 nucleotides are TGTGCCAGCAGCCTTGACAGGGGGCTCTGGGAGCAGTTCTTC. It specifies CASSLDRGLWEQFF. The whole variable domain, remainder taken from reference TRBV7-9 and TRBJ2-1, is DTGVSQNPRHKITKRGQNVTFRCDPISEHNRLYWYRQTLGQGPEFLTYFQNEAQLEKSRLLSDRFSAERPKGSFSTLEIQRTEQGDSAMYLCASSLDRGLWEQFFGPGTRLTVL.

This chain connects TRBV19 to TRBJ2-7; D is perhaps TRBD1 (5 bases). Trimming shortened V by 3 bases and J by 3 bases, and 9 bases separated the two germline ends. The CDR3 contains 13 residues. The germline V gene encodes CDR1 LNHDA and CDR2 SQIVND (reference sequence). CDR3 DNA: TGTGCCAGTAGTATCGGCAGGGACTACGAGCAGTACTTC. Protein: CASSIGRDYEQYF.